One and the same sample provided the 32 T cell receptor beta chains below, sequenced in a study of regulatory T cells in long-lasting Graves disease. The time point denotes: newly diagnosed GD, antithyroid drugs for less than 3 months. From PBMCs, RNA was extracted and then used to make the TCR library. Building the TCR beta libraries relied on iRepertoire HTBI primers, and CDR3 regions underwent Arm-PCR. Each CDR3 protein is one row after TCRdb ran MiXCR on the multiplex PCR reads. Here the sample spans 400,000 to 650,000 distinct CDR3 sequences, more than 15% being singletons. These data were also filed under a second study, of T cells in Graves' hyperthyroidism and ophthalmopathy.

The sample was peripheral blood mononuclear cells (PBMCs), taken at new diagnosis, from a patient treated with antithyroid drugs. The receptors come from a woman between 40 and 65 years old with Graves disease.

This clonotype was counted between two and nine times. The chain employs TRBV29-1 and TRBJ1-1; D is uncertain. Germline CDR1 is SQVTM and CDR2 is ANQGSEA. V was cut by 5 bases and J by 5 bases, with 12 bases left in between. CDR3 length: 12 amino acids. The CDR3 protein is CSVRRDGTEAFF. Here the CDR3 DNA reads TGCAGCGTTCGAAGGGATGGGACTGAAGCTTTCTTT.

This clonotype has only a few counts. The chain recombines TRBV9 with TRBJ2-3; 7 bases match TRBD2. V gave up 0 bases and J gave up 2 bases; unmatched junction bases: 6. The CDR3 is 16 amino acids. The germline V gene encodes CDR1 SGDLS and CDR2 YYNGEE. CDR3 nucleotide sequence: TGTGCCAGCAGCGTAGGGGTGACTAGCACCACAGATACGCAGTATTTT. Protein sequence: CASSVGVTSTTDTQYF. Together with reference TRBV9 and TRBJ2-3, the CDR3 gives the full variable domain: DSGVTQTPKHLITATGQRVTLRCSPRSGDLSVYWYQQSLDQGLQFLIQYYNGEERAKGNILERFSAQQFPDLHSELNLSSLELGDSALYFCASSVGVTSTTDTQYFGPGTRLTVL.

This clonotype has at least ten counts. This chain joins TRBV2 and TRBJ1-2, with a weak D call TRBD1 (5 bases). This CDR3 comprises 15 residues. V gave up 5 bases and J gave up 3 bases, with 16 bases separating them. Germline-derived CDR1 and CDR2 are SNHLY and FYNNEI. The CDR3 loop is CASSSAGSGYYGYTF. The CDR3 nucleotides read TGTGCCAGCAGTTCAGCAGGGAGTGGCTACTATGGCTACACCTTC.

This clonotype showed up many times. The CDR3 DNA reads as TGTGCCAGCAGCCAAAGCCTACCGGGACAGGCGACCAGGGGCTACACCTTC. Its protein is CASSQSLPGQATRGYTF. The rearrangement joins TRBV3-1 to TRBJ1-2, with 8 positions matching TRBD1. Germline-derived CDR1 and CDR2 are LGHDT and YNNKEL (reference sequence). The V segment lost 2 bases and the J segment 8 bases; nucleotides outside the gene matches: 16. The CDR3 contains 17 residues.

This clonotype was seen a few times. The J gene is TRBJ1-2, the V gene TRBV7-6, with 9 bases that match TRBD1. Germline CDR1 reads SGHVS; CDR2 reads FNYEAQ. Trimming removed 6 bases from V and 3 bases from J; junction bases left unmatched: 14. This CDR3 has 17 amino acids. DNA for the CDR3: TGTGCCAGCAGTCAGGTGGTGTACAGGGGGCTGGACTATGGCTACACCTTC. Translating it yields CASSQVVYRGLDYGYTF.

This clonotype was recorded at least ten times. The V gene is TRBV6-2 or TRBV6-3, the J gene TRBJ2-3, with D perhaps TRBD1 or TRBD2 (7 bases each). Germline loops: CDR1 MNHEY, CDR2 SVGEGT. V dropped 4 bases and J dropped 8 bases, with 22 bases sitting between them. The CDR3 covers 16 residues. The CDR3 is CASSLRQGGKPVTQYF. DNA for the CDR3: TGTGCCAGCAGTTTAAGACAGGGAGGGAAACCGGTTACGCAGTATTTT.

This clonotype was recorded many times. The chain combines TRBV6-5 with TRBJ1-2; maybe TRBD1 (6 bases). The CDR3 covers 16 residues. Trimming pared 0 bases from V and 1 base from J, leaving 12 bases between. Germline V lookup: CDR1 MNHEY, CDR2 SVGAGI. CDR3 sequence reads: CASSYSPGHHNYGYTF. DNA for the CDR3: TGTGCCAGCAGTTACTCCCCGGGACACCATAACTATGGCTACACCTTC.

This clonotype has ten or more counts. The V gene is TRBV7-9, the J gene TRBJ1-1; unclear D gene. V lost 5 bases, J lost 5 bases, and 9 bases lay in between. From germline, CDR1 is SEHNR and CDR2 FQNEAQ (reference sequence). There are 12 residues in the CDR3. CDR3 sequence: CASSKQVTEAFF. The CDR3 region has the DNA TGTGCCAGCAGCAAGCAGGTTACTGAAGCTTTCTTT.

The chain carries TRBV29-1 and TRBJ2-1; 11 bases fit TRBD2. Germline lookup yields CDR1 SQVTM and CDR2 ANQGSEA. The CDR3 is 17 residues long. V shed 2 bases and J 0 bases; nucleotides not matched to a gene: 6. CDR3 in DNA: TGCAGCGTTGAATGGACTAGCGGGTTCTTCTCCTACAATGAGCAGTTCTTC. Amino acids: CSVEWTSGFFSYNEQFF.

At least ten counts were recorded for this clonotype. The chain links TRBV28 to TRBJ2-5; 7 bases are a match to TRBD2. CDR3 length: 14 residues. The germline V gene encodes CDR1 MDHEN and CDR2 SYDVKM. V gave up 1 base and J gave up 5 bases; unmatched junction bases: 4. This CDR3 reads CASSLFPGGETQYF. The CDR3 DNA reads TGTGCCAGCAGTTTATTTCCCGGGGGGGAGACCCAGTACTTC.

This clonotype was seen at least ten times. The chain couples TRBV11-2 to TRBJ1-2; D not resolved. Per the germline V gene, CDR1 is SGHAT and CDR2 is FQNNGV. The germline V and J ends were trimmed by 6 bases and 0 bases, with 8 bases remaining between them. This CDR3 region has 13 residues. The CDR3 protein is CASRLITNYGYTF. CDR3 in DNA: TGTGCCAGCAGGCTCATTACTAACTATGGCTACACCTTC. Combining the CDR3 with reference TRBV11-2 and TRBJ1-2 gives the whole variable domain EAGVAQSPRYKIIEKRQSVAFWCNPISGHATLYWYQQILGQGPKLLIQFQNNGVVDDSQLPKDRFSAERLKGVDSTLKIQPAKLEDSAVYLCASRLITNYGYTFGSGTRLTVV.

This clonotype was seen at least ten times. J is TRBJ2-7 and V is TRBV5-1; 11 bases match TRBD1. V gave up 4 bases and J gave up 4 bases; unmatched junction bases: 4. The CDR3 sequence is 14 residues long. Looked up from germline, CDR1 is SGHRS and CDR2 is YFSETQ. The CDR3 coding sequence is TGCGCCAGCAGCCACGGACAGGGGGCTTACGAGCAGTACTTC. It is translated as CASSHGQGAYEQYF. Full variable domain (remainder filled in from reference TRBV5-1 and TRBJ2-7): KAGVTQTPRYLIKTRGQQVTLSCSPISGHRSVSWYQQTPGQGLQFLFEYFSETQRNKGNFPGRFSGRQFSNSRSEMNVSTLELGDSALYLCASSHGQGAYEQYFGPGTRLTVT.

The chain couples TRBV19 to TRBJ1-3, with 10 bases fitting TRBD1. V was pared by 3 bases and J by 0 bases, with 2 bases of the junction left unmatched. From germline, CDR1 is LNHDA and CDR2 SQIVND (reference sequence). The CDR3 extends over 16 amino acids. The CDR3 loop reads CASSMGQGISGNTIYF. For the CDR3, the DNA is TGTGCCAGTAGTATGGGACAGGGGATCTCTGGAAACACCATATATTTT.

This clonotype was seen at least ten times. The chain has TRBV7-3 and TRBJ2-2; tentative D call: TRBD1 (5 bases). CDR1 is SGHTA and CDR2 is FQGTGA in the germline V gene. The CDR3 is made up of 12 amino acids. The V gene lost 5 bases and the J gene lost 6 bases, with 7 bases spanning the gap. The CDR3 reads CASSPGSGELFF. The CDR3 bases are TGTGCCAGCAGCCCAGGGTCCGGGGAGCTGTTTTTT.

Concerning this clonotype: The germline gene is not matched at one end of the junction; a read error may be the cause. The chain joins TRBV12-3 or TRBV12-4 to TRBJ2-1; 12 nucleotides align to TRBD2. The CDR3 sequence is 13 residues long. CDR3 protein: CASSSLAGGEQSF. The CDR3 DNA follows: TGTGCCAGCAGTTCACTAGCGGGGGGTGAGCAGTCCTTC.

This clonotype was picked up many times. The V call is TRBV5-1, the J call TRBJ2-7; D is uncertain. Trimming pared 1 base from V and 2 bases from J, leaving 10 bases between. The CDR3 length is 14 residues. Germline V gene lookup returns CDR1 SGHRS and CDR2 YFSETQ. The CDR3 loop is CASSLLAHTYEQYF. The CDR3 nucleotides read TGCGCCAGCAGCTTGCTTGCGCACACCTACGAGCAGTACTTC.

As to this clonotype: Likely a read error: the CDR3 ends without its conserved phenylalanine or tryptophan. V gene TRBV4-1 combines with J gene TRBJ2-7; D may be TRBD2 (6 bases). From germline, CDR1 is MGHRA and CDR2 YSYEKL. The CDR3 is made up of 15 amino acids. The CDR3 bases are TGCGCCAGCAGCCGAACGGGACTGATCTCCTACGGGCAGTACCTC. The encoded protein is CASSRTGLISYGQYL.

This clonotype was counted ten times or more. The chain recombines TRBV11-2 with TRBJ2-1; 12 nucleotides agree with TRBD2. V gave up 4 bases and J gave up 6 bases; unmatched junction bases: 4. The CDR3 extends over 15 amino acids. In germline, CDR1 is SGHAT, CDR2 FQNNGV. Written as DNA, the CDR3 is TGTGCCAGCAGCTCAGTGGGACTAGCGGGCAATGAGCAGTTCTTC. This encodes CASSSVGLAGNEQFF.

This clonotype was counted at least ten times. The chain joins TRBV9 to TRBJ2-1; either TRBD1 or TRBD2 may supply D (6 bases each). The V end lost 1 base, the J end lost 2 bases, and 13 bases lay between the germline ends. The CDR3 covers 16 residues. Per germline, CDR1 SGDLS and CDR2 YYNGEE. CDR3 in amino acids: CASSVRGVGPYNEQFF. The CDR3 DNA reads as TGTGCCAGCAGCGTAAGGGGGGTTGGCCCCTACAATGAGCAGTTCTTC.

The gene calls are TRBV24-1 and TRBJ2-1, with TRBD1 identical over 10 bases. Germline V gene sequence: CDR1 KGHDR, CDR2 SFDVKD. Trimming cost V 2 bases and J 7 bases; bases outside gene matches: 10. CDR3 length equals 17 residues. CDR3 bases: TGTGCCACCAGTGATTCACCCGGGACAGGGGTAACAAATGAGCAGTTCTTC. Protein: CATSDSPGTGVTNEQFF.

The rearrangement uses TRBV30 and TRBJ1-1; 8 nucleotides line up with TRBD1. Germline V CDR1 and CDR2: GTSNPN, SVGIG (reference sequence). The junction had 13 bases not matched to a gene; V was cut back by 2 bases and J by 11 bases. This CDR3 is 14 amino acids long. The CDR3 region is CAWSLRGTGSVAFF. The CDR3 DNA is TGTGCCTGGAGTCTGAGGGGGACAGGTTCGGTGGCTTTCTTT. Full variable domain (outside the CDR3, taken from reference TRBV30 and TRBJ1-1): SQTIHQWPATLVQPVGSPLSLECTVEGTSNPNLYWYRQAAGRGLQLLFYSVGIGQISSEVPQNLSASRPQDRQFILSSKKLLLSDSGFYLCAWSLRGTGSVAFFGQGTRLTVV.

In this sample, this clonotype turned up many times. The chain has TRBV12-3 or TRBV12-4 and TRBJ2-6; the D is unclear. V was cut by 5 bases and J by 4 bases, with 3 bases left in between. This CDR3 has 12 residues. CDR3 nucleotides: TGTGCCAGCAGTACCGGGGCCAACGTCCTGACTTTC. Translation gives CASSTGANVLTF.

This clonotype is a singleton in its sample. The V call is TRBV20-1, the J call TRBJ1-2; D gene uncertain. The germline V and J ends were trimmed by 0 bases and 4 bases, with 9 bases remaining between them. Germline V gene sequence: CDR1 DFQATT, CDR2 SNEGSKA (reference sequence). CDR3 length: 13 amino acids. The CDR3 region is CSARDLVSYGYTF. The CDR3 DNA reads as TGCAGTGCTAGAGATCTGGTCAGCTATGGCTACACCTTC.

This clonotype was seen ten or more times. The V gene is TRBV7-9, the J gene TRBJ2-7, with D maybe TRBD2 (6 bases). Per germline, CDR1 SEHNR and CDR2 FQNEAQ (reference sequence). Trimming took off 1 base at V and 4 bases at J, with 17 bases between the two ends. CDR3 length: 16 amino acids. CDR3 nucleotide sequence: TGTGCCAGCAGCTTAGGGGGACTCCCTCGATCTTACGAGCAGTACTTC. Amino acids: CASSLGGLPRSYEQYF.

The sample holds many counts of this clonotype. J is TRBJ2-5 and V is TRBV2; no reliable D call. This CDR3 contains 11 residues. V was shortened by 6 bases and J by 4 bases, with 6 bases between the two germline ends. Germline CDR1 SNHLY, CDR2 FYNNEI. Here the CDR3 DNA reads TGTGCCAGCAGGCAGGTAGAGACCCAGTACTTC. This codes for CASRQVETQYF.

This clonotype was detected many times. The rearrangement uses TRBV30 and TRBJ2-5; TRBD1 is a possible D gene (5 bases). V dropped 3 bases and J dropped 4 bases, with 9 bases sitting between them. This CDR3 comprises 12 residues. Germline CDR1 is GTSNPN and CDR2 is SVGIG (reference sequence). The CDR3 loop reads CAWSFTGETQYF. CDR3 DNA: TGTGCCTGGAGCTTTACAGGAGAGACCCAGTACTTC.

This clonotype was picked up many times. The chain links TRBV3-1 to TRBJ2-1, with TRBD2 matching over 8 bases. Trimming removed 1 base from V and 13 bases from J; junction bases left unmatched: 15. The V gene's germline CDR1 is LGHDT and CDR2 YNNKEL (reference sequence). The CDR3 covers 16 residues. CDR3 protein: CASSQGLAIPYSGQFF. The DNA of the CDR3 is TGTGCCAGCAGCCAAGGACTAGCGATCCCCTATTCAGGTCAGTTCTTC.

This clonotype was recorded at least ten times. The CDR3 reads CATSDTGTYTDTQYF. In DNA form, the CDR3 reads TGTGCCACCAGTGATACCGGGACCTACACAGATACGCAGTATTTT. The rearrangement joins TRBV24-1 to TRBJ2-3; D is possibly TRBD1 or TRBD2 (5 bases each). V lost 3 bases and J 2 bases, leaving 11 bases between the germline ends. The CDR3 loop spans 15 amino acids. CDR1 and CDR2 from the germline V gene are KGHDR and SFDVKD.

This clonotype turned up a few times. V is TRBV12-3 or TRBV12-4 and J is TRBJ1-5; D gene unclear. V shed 3 bases and J shed 2 bases, with 17 bases lying between them. The CDR3 is 17 amino acids. CDR3 residues: CASSFFYKNSGNQPQHF. The CDR3 DNA reads TGTGCCAGCAGTTTTTTTTATAAAAATTCGGGCAATCAGCCCCAGCATTTT.

CDR3 in DNA: TGTGCCAGCAGCCAAGAACCTCAGGGTGTTTACGAGCAGTACTTC. Its translation is CASSQEPQGVYEQYF. The chain is built from TRBV3-1 and TRBJ2-7, with D possibly matching TRBD1 (5 bases). CDR3 size: 15 residues. The V end was cut by 0 bases, the J end by 4 bases, with 13 bases between. Per germline, CDR1 LGHDT and CDR2 YNNKEL (reference sequence).

Concerning this clonotype: A read error may be the cause here, since a much bigger clone is one base away. The genes are TRBV3-1 and TRBJ2-1, with TRBD2 matching 8 bases. V dropped 1 base and J dropped 10; count of bases not matched to a gene: 9. The CDR3 is 15 amino acids. CDR1 is LGHDT, CDR2 YNNKEL, per germline (reference sequence). CDR3 amino acids: CASSQGGGGFYEQFF. The DNA for the CDR3 is TGTGCCAGCAGCCAAGGGGGCGGGGGGTTCTACGAGCAGTTCTTC.

This clonotype was seen a handful of times. The V call is TRBV19, the J call TRBJ1-5; TRBD1 matches at 11 bases. Unmatched junction bases numbered 7, after V lost 7 bases and J lost 5 bases. Germline values: CDR1 LNHDA, CDR2 SQIVND (reference sequence). The CDR3 has 15 amino acids. The CDR3 spells CASMADRGRHQPQHF. Here the CDR3 DNA reads TGTGCCAGTATGGCGGACAGGGGGCGACATCAGCCCCAGCATTTT.